These 15 T cell receptor beta chains were all obtained from the same sample, sequenced in a study of blood T cell repertoires in COVID-19. The assay was immunoSEQ multiplex PCR, and TCRdb's table has in-frame clones only and misses some. The sample gives around 300,000 clones, roughly 86% of which show up once; roughly 5.2% is in the top ten. The sequencing sample was made of PBMCs or T cells enriched from blood (not recorded which). The receptors here all came from a woman in her thirties who had recovered from COVID-19.

V and J are TRBV7-8 and TRBJ2-7, with D possibly matching TRBD1 (6 bases). This CDR3 comprises 14 residues. The germline V gene has CDR1 SGHVS and CDR2 FQNEAQ. The V end was cut by 6 bases, the J end by 7 bases, with 19 bases between. DNA for the CDR3: TGTGCCAGCAGTCTACCAGGGGCAAAGGGAGAGCAGTACTTC. Translated: CASSLPGAKGEQYF.

The chain combines TRBV19 with TRBJ2-1, with D perhaps matching TRBD2 (5 bases). Germline CDR1 is LNHDA and CDR2 is SQIVND (reference sequence). Trimming shortened V by 10 bases and J by 2 bases, and 18 bases separated the two germline ends. The CDR3 is made up of 15 amino acids. CDR3 in amino acids: CATSAERATYNEQFF. CDR3 DNA sequence: TGTGCCACAAGTGCGGAGAGGGCCACCTACAATGAGCAGTTCTTC. Based on the CDR3 plus reference TRBV19 and TRBJ2-1, the full variable domain is DGGITQSPKYLFRKEGQNVTLSCEQNLNHDAMYWYRQDPGQGLRLIYYSQIVNDFQKGDIAEGYSVSREKKESFPLTVTSAQKNPTAFYLCATSAERATYNEQFFGPGTRLTVL.

The chain recombines TRBV19 with TRBJ1-5, with 10 bases identical to TRBD1. The germline CDR1 and CDR2 sequences are LNHDA and SQIVND (reference sequence). CDR3 size: 15 residues. V trimming: 5 bases; J trimming: 6 bases; junction bases outside the gene matches: 7. CDR3: CASSLGTGVFQPQHF. The DNA of the CDR3 is TGTGCCAGTAGTTTAGGGACAGGGGTTTTTCAGCCCCAGCATTTT.

V and J are TRBV18 and TRBJ1-6; D unclear. Trimming shortened V by 3 bases and J by 9 bases, and 15 bases separated the two germline ends. Germline-derived CDR1 and CDR2 are KGHSH and LQKENI. This CDR3 contains 15 residues. CDR3 bases: TGTGCCAGCTCACCCCGGACCGGGGAAGTTTCACCCCTCCACTTT. Its protein is CASSPRTGEVSPLHF.

The rearrangement links TRBV5-8 to TRBJ2-2; a weak D match, TRBD1 (6 bases). Trimming stripped 0 bases from V and 6 bases from J, with 9 bases between. This CDR3 is built from 14 residues. Germline CDR1 and CDR2: SGHTS and YDEGEE. In nucleotides, the CDR3 is TGTGCCAGCAGCTTGGGACAGGAAGCCGGGGAGCTGTTTTTT. Protein: CASSLGQEAGELFF.

This chain joins TRBV11-1 and TRBJ2-3; no reliable D call. Germline lookup yields CDR1 SGHAT and CDR2 FQDESV (reference sequence). The CDR3 runs to 13 residues. Trimming stripped 6 bases from V and 7 bases from J, with 14 bases between. The CDR3 loop is CASRPRSKHTQYF. DNA for the CDR3: TGTGCCAGCAGACCAAGAAGCAAGCATACGCAGTATTTT.

CDR3 nucleotides: TGTGCCACCTCCAAGGACTGGGTACAAGAGACCCAGTACTTC. Translating gives CATSKDWVQETQYF. J is TRBJ2-5 and V is TRBV28, with D perhaps TRBD2 (5 bases). Between the trimmed V and J ends, which lost 10 bases and 2 bases, there was a span of 17 bases. The CDR3 is 14 amino acids. Germline V gene sequence: CDR1 MDHEN, CDR2 SYDVKM.

The chain uses TRBV20-1 and TRBJ2-1; 7 positions agree with TRBD1. Per germline, CDR1 DFQATT and CDR2 SNEGSKA (reference sequence). The ends lost 3 bases at V and 2 bases at J; junction bases unmatched: 7. This CDR3 spans 15 amino acids. The CDR3 sequence is CSASRGPLAYNEQFF. The CDR3 DNA reads as TGCAGTGCTAGTAGGGGGCCGTTAGCCTACAATGAGCAGTTCTTC.

The chain joins TRBV7-6 to TRBJ1-5, with D perhaps matching TRBD1 (6 bases). Trimming took off 0 bases at V and 2 bases at J, with 8 bases between the two ends. The CDR3 spans 15 residues. Germline CDR1 and CDR2: SGHVS and FNYEAQ. CDR3 nucleotides: TGTGCCAGCAGCTTAGCGACAGGTCGCAATCAGCCCCAGCATTTT. It translates to CASSLATGRNQPQHF.

This chain connects TRBV5-1 to TRBJ2-5, with TRBD1 matching over 9 bases. After removal of 5 bases from V and 3 bases from J, the junction contained 8 bases not matched to a gene. CDR3 length equals 15 residues. Germline values: CDR1 SGHRS, CDR2 YFSETQ. CDR3 amino acids: CASRENTGGEETQYF. CDR3 coding DNA: TGCGCCAGCAGGGAAAACACAGGGGGCGAAGAGACCCAGTACTTC. Full variable domain (missing parts from reference TRBV5-1 and TRBJ2-5): KAGVTQTPRYLIKTRGQQVTLSCSPISGHRSVSWYQQTPGQGLQFLFEYFSETQRNKGNFPGRFSGRQFSNSRSEMNVSTLELGDSALYLCASRENTGGEETQYFGPGTRLLVL.

This clone occurred once. V gene TRBV2 combines with J gene TRBJ2-2; D is unclear. Germline V gene data show CDR1 as SNHLY and CDR2 as FYNNEI. Between the trimmed V and J ends, which lost 9 bases and 0 bases, there was a span of 8 bases. The CDR3 is made up of 13 amino acids. The CDR3 region is CASAIPNTGELFF. CDR3 sequence (DNA): TGTGCCAGTGCTATACCGAACACCGGGGAGCTGTTTTTT.

For the CDR3, the DNA is TGTGCCAGCAGCCAAAAGCTGGACAGGGGCCATGAGCAGTTCTTC. It codes for CASSQKLDRGHEQFF. The J gene is TRBJ2-1, the V gene TRBV3-1 (or the pseudogene TRBV3-2); 9 bases are a match to TRBD1. V dropped 2 bases and J dropped 8; count of bases not matched to a gene: 7. CDR1 is LGHDT and CDR2 is YNNKEL in the germline V gene (reference sequence). This CDR3 spans 15 amino acids.

The V gene is TRBV19, the J gene TRBJ1-5; D ambiguous. Germline V gene lookup returns CDR1 LNHDA and CDR2 SQIVND (reference sequence). V lost 1 base to trimming and J lost 3 bases, with 10 bases between them. The CDR3 has 15 residues. The CDR3 coding sequence is TGTGCCAGTAGTATAGGCGGCAGTCCCAATCAGCCCCAGCATTTT. Translated: CASSIGGSPNQPQHF.

The rearrangement uses TRBV7-7 and TRBJ2-6, with D possibly being TRBD2 (5 bases). In germline, CDR1 is SSHAT, CDR2 FNYEAQ (reference sequence). The CDR3 spans 15 residues. V was trimmed by 5 bases and J by 0 bases, leaving 8 bases between them. CDR3 in amino acids: CASSPGNSGANVLTF. The CDR3 coding sequence is TGTGCCAGCAGCCCGGGAAACTCTGGGGCCAACGTCCTGACTTTC.

The chain carries TRBV6-2 or TRBV6-3 and TRBJ2-5; 14 bases are a match to TRBD2. The V gene end was trimmed by 6 bases and the J gene end by 2 bases; junction bases not matched to a gene: 8. Germline V gene lookup returns CDR1 MNHEY and CDR2 SVGEGT. CDR3 length: 17 amino acids. DNA of the CDR3: TGTGCCAGCAGCCGAGGACTAGCGGGGGGTCATCAAGAGACCCAGTACTTC. Translated: CASSRGLAGGHQETQYF.